Listed below are T cell receptor beta chains from one sample, sequenced in a study of blood T cells in healthy people across ages. TCRdb itself ran the 5' RACE reads through MiXCR, one entry per CDR3 protein. Of some 1.8 million distinct CDR3 sequences listed, about two fifths are singletons. Specimen: blood. Source of these receptors: a human donor in good health. CDR3s include the opening cysteine and the closing phenylalanine or tryptophan. Each record gives: D gene, V gene, J gene, CDR3 length, clone size, CDR3 DNA, CDR3 protein. A D gene is named only where the DNA matches it firmly. Some rows mark clone size as missing; the rest say once, few, many or name a class of expanded clone.

>NA|TRBV7-3|TRBJ2-1|18|few
TGTGCCAGCAGCCCCCTCCCCGGGTTGGGCGGGGTCGACAATGAGCAGTTCTTC
CASSPLPGLGGVDNEQFF
>NA|TRBV6-5|TRBJ1-1|18|NA
TGTGCCAGCAGTTACATCGTCCCTACCCAGGGGAAGAACACTGAAGCTTTCTTT
CASSYIVPTQGKNTEAFF
>TRBD1|TRBV2|TRBJ1-1|14|once
TGTGCCAGGGACAGGGGGCGCGGGAACACTGAAGCTTTCTTT
CARDRGRGNTEAFF
>NA|TRBV7-2|TRBJ2-7|15|once
TGTGCCAGCAGCTTAGGACAGACCCAAACCTACGAGCAGTACTTC
CASSLGQTQTYEQYF
>TRBD2|TRBV10-3|TRBJ2-7|14|once
TGTGCCATCAGTGAGTCCCTAGCGGGATACGAGCAGTACTTC
CAISESLAGYEQYF
>NA|TRBV7-2|TRBJ2-3|14|few
TGTGCCAGCAGCTTAATTCCGGGGGTAGATACGCAGTATTTT
CASSLIPGVDTQYF
>TRBD1|TRBV2|TRBJ1-2|14|few
TGTGCCAGCGGGGGGGGACAGGTTAACTATGGCTACACCTTC
CASGGGQVNYGYTF
>NA|TRBV18|TRBJ1-2|14|NA
TGTGCCAGCTTACCACTTCCGGTACCCTATGGCTACACCTTC
CASLPLPVPYGYTF
>NA|TRBV9|TRBJ1-1|15|few
TGTGCCAGCACCCCTGGGGGGGCGAGGGACACTGAAGCTTTCTTT
CASTPGGARDTEAFF
>TRBD2|TRBV6-5|TRBJ2-5|16|NA
TGTGCCAGCAGATACATAGCGGGACTGTACCAAGAGACCCAGTACTTC
CASRYIAGLYQETQYF
>TRBD1|TRBV7-9|TRBJ1-2|16|few
TGTGCCAGCAGCCCGCCCGGGACAGGGGGCCTCTATGGCTACACCTTC
CASSPPGTGGLYGYTF
>NA|TRBV5-6|TRBJ2-1|19|few
TGTGCCAGCAGCCTTCTCGCACTTAGTGATGCTCCCTCCTACAATGAGCAGTTCTTC
CASSLLALSDAPSYNEQFF
>TRBD2|TRBV28|TRBJ2-5|13|few
TGTGCCAGCAGGTCTAGCGGGGGAAAGACCCAGTACTTC
CASRSSGGKTQYF
>NA|TRBV7-2|TRBJ2-4|16|few
TGTGCCAGCAGCCACGCCCCGACAGTAGCCAAAAACATTCAGTACTTC
CASSHAPTVAKNIQYF
>NA|TRBV7-2|TRBJ1-5|14|NA
TGTGCCAGCAGCTTATCTCCAGACAATCAGCCCCAGCATTTT
CASSLSPDNQPQHF
>TRBD1|TRBV2|TRBJ2-1|20|NA
TGTGCCAGCAGTGAAGGATTGGGCCCTTGGACAGGGGGTATAAACAATGAGCAGTTCTTC
CASSEGLGPWTGGINNEQFF
>NA|TRBV14|TRBJ1-2|16|NA
TGTGCCAGCAGCCTCGGAAGAGGGGCTTCGAGCTATGGCTACACCTTC
CASSLGRGASSYGYTF
>TRBD1|TRBV27|TRBJ2-7|14|few
TGTGCCAGCATACGAGACAGGGACAACTACGAGCAGTACTTC
CASIRDRDNYEQYF
>NA|TRBV7-2|TRBJ2-3|16|NA
TGTACCAGCAGCTTAGTGGGAGGGGGCACAGGAGATACGCAGTATTTT
CTSSLVGGGTGDTQYF
>TRBD1|TRBV7-3|TRBJ1-1|15|NA
TGTGCCAGCAGCTTAGCGGGACAGGTTGTCACTGAAGCTTTCTTT
CASSLAGQVVTEAFF
>NA|TRBV7-2|TRBJ2-3|14|NA
TGTGCCAGCAGCAAGGGCCTCCATACAGATACGCAGTATTTT
CASSKGLHTDTQYF
>TRBD2|TRBV6-2/TRBV6-3|TRBJ2-1|15|NA
TGTGCCAGCAGTTACTCGCTCACCGGGGGGAATGAGCAGTTCTTC
CASSYSLTGGNEQFF
>TRBD2|TRBV28|TRBJ2-7|15|NA
TGTGCCAGCAGTTCCCCAGGGAGGGCTAATGACGAGCAGTACTTC
CASSSPGRANDEQYF
>TRBD2|TRBV20-1|TRBJ2-7|13|few
TGCAGTGTACCACTAGCGGGTACCTACGAGCAGTACTTC
CSVPLAGTYEQYF
>NA|TRBV11-1|TRBJ1-6|16|NA
TGTGCCAGCAGCCGAGACCAGGGTGTACTTAATTCACCCCTCCACTTT
CASSRDQGVLNSPLHF
>NA|TRBV27|TRBJ1-2|12|few
TGTGCCAGCAGTCACCTGGGGTATGGCTACACCTTC
CASSHLGYGYTF
>NA|TRBV27|TRBJ1-5|13|NA
TGTGCCAGCAGTTTTGTGGGAAGTAAAGCCCAGCATTTT
CASSFVGSKAQHF
>NA|TRBV5-1|TRBJ1-2|14|few
TGCGCCAGCAGCTTCGAACCCCTGCTTGGTGGCTACACCTTC
CASSFEPLLGGYTF
>NA|TRBV20-1|TRBJ2-7|13|NA
TGCAGTGCTACGGCGCAGCGTCCCTACGAGCAGTACTTC
CSATAQRPYEQYF
>NA|TRBV5-6|TRBJ2-3|14|NA
TGTGCCAGCAGCTTTAACCGGCGGACAGATACGCAGTATTTT
CASSFNRRTDTQYF
>NA|TRBV4-1|TRBJ2-7|14|few
TGCGCCAGCAGCCAAGTCGCAGGGGAGGACGAGCAGTACTTC
CASSQVAGEDEQYF
>TRBD2|TRBV29-1|TRBJ2-5|15|NA
TGCAGCGTTCCCACTAGCGGGACAGGTGGAGAGACCCGGTACTTC
CSVPTSGTGGETRYF
>NA|TRBV7-9|TRBJ2-1|12|NA
TGTGCCAGCAGCTTAGGAGCCAATGGGCAGTTCTTC
CASSLGANGQFF